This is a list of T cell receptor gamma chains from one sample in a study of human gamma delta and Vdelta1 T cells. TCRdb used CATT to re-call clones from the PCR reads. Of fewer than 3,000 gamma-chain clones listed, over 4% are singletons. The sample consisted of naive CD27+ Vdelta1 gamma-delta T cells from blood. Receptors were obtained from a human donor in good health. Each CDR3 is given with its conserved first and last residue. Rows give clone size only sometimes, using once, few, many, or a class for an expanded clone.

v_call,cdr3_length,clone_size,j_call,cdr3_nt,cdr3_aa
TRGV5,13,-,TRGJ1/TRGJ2,TGTGCCACCTGGGGCCGGAATTATTATAAGAAACTCTTT,CATWGRNYYKKLF
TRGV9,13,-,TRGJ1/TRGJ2,TGTGCCTTGTGGGAGGCCCGGTATTATAAGAAACTCTTT,CALWEARYYKKLF
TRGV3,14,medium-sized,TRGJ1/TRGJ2,TGTGCCACCTGGGCCTCCATGAATTATTATAAGAAACTCTTT,CATWASMNYYKKLF
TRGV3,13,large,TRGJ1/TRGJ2,TGTGCCACCTGGGACAGGCGTGGATATAAGAAACTCTTT,CATWDRRGYKKLF
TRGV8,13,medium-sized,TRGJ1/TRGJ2,TGTGCCACCTGGGACAAGAATTATTATAAGAAACTCTTT,CATWDKNYYKKLF
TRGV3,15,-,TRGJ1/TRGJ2,TGTGCCACCTGGGACAGACCCTACCAATATTATAAGAAACTCTTT,CATWDRPYQYYKKLF
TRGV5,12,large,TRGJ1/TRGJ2,TGTGCCACCTGGGACAGTCGTCATAAGAAACTCTTT,CATWDSRHKKLF
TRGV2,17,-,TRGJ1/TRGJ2,TGTGCCACCTGGGACGGGCCAGTTCGGTTGAATTATTATAAGAAACTCTTT,CATWDGPVRLNYYKKLF
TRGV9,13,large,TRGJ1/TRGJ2,TGTGCCTTGTGGGAGGTGAATAAGTATAAGAAACTCTTT,CALWEVNKYKKLF
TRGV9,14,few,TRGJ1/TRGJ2,TGTGCCTTGTGGGAGCGGCGGGTAGGATATAAGAAAATCTTT,CALWERRVGYKKIF
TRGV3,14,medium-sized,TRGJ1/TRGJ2,TGTGCCACCTGGGACAGTAGGTTGGGATATAAGAAACTCTTT,CATWDSRLGYKKLF
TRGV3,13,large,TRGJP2,TGTGCCACCTGGGACAGGCGAGCGGAGATCAAGACGTTT,CATWDRRAEIKTF
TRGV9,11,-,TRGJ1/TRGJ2,TGTGCCGGGTGGGATCCGGCTAAGAAACTCTTT,CAGWDPAKKLF
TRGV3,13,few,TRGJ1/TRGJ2,TGTGCCACCTGGGACAGCAGGGGTTATAAGAAACTCTTT,CATWDSRGYKKLF
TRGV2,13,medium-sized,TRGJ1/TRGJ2,TGTGCCACCTGGGATCGGGCTTATTATAAGAAACTCTTT,CATWDRAYYKKLF
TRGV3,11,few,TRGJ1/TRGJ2,TGTGCCACCTGGATTAATTATAAGAAACTCTTT,CATWINYKKLF
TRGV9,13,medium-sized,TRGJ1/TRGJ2,TGTGCCTTGTGGGAGGTTGGTTATTATAAGAAACTCTTT,CALWEVGYYKKLF
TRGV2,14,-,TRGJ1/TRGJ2,TGTGCCACCTGTGACGGTCCATGGCATTATAAGAAACTCTTT,CATCDGPWHYKKLF
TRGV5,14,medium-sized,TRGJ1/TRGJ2,TGTGCCACCTGGGACAGGCGTGGCAATTATAAGAAACTCTTT,CATWDRRGNYKKLF
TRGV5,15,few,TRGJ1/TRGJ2,TGTGCCACCTGGGACAGGCGACAGGGATATTATAAGAAACTCTTT,CATWDRRQGYYKKLF
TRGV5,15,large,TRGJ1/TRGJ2,TGTGCCACCTGGGACAGGCCCTCGAATTATTATAAGAAACTCTTT,CATWDRPSNYYKKLF
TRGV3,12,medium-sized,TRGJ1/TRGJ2,TGTGCCACCTGGGACAGAAGATATAAGAAACTCTTT,CATWDRRYKKLF
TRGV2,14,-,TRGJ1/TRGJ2,TGTGCCACCTGGGCTAAACCCAATTATTATAAGAAACTCTTT,CATWAKPNYYKKLF
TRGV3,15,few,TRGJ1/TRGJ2,TGTGCCACCTGGGACAGGCCGAAGCATTATTATAAGAAACTCTTT,CATWDRPKHYYKKLF